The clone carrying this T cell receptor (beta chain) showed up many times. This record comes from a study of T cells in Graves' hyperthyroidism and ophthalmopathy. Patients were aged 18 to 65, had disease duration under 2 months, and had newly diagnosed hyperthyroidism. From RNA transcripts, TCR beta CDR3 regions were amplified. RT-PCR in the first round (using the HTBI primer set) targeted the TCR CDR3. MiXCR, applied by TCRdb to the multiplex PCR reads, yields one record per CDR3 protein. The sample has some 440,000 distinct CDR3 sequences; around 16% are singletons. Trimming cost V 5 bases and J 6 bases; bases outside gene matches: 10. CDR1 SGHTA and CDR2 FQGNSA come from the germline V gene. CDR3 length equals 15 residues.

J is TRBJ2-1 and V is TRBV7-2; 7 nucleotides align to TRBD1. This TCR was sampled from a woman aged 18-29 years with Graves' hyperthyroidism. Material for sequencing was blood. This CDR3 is CASSSRTGLGNEQFF. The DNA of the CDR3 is TGTGCCAGCAGCAGCCGGACAGGCCTGGGCAATGAGCAGTTCTTC.